The 27 T cell receptor beta chains presented below share a single source sample, sequenced in a study of blood T cell repertoires in COVID-19. The assay was immunoSEQ multiplex PCR, and TCRdb's table has in-frame clones only and misses some. Among approximately 300,000 clones listed, around 86% were seen once. The sequencing sample was made of PBMCs or T cells enriched from blood (not recorded which). All receptors come from a man aged 60 to 69 who had recovered from COVID-19.

This chain joins TRBV29-1 and TRBJ2-3; 7 nucleotides agree with TRBD2. Looked up from germline, CDR1 is SQVTM and CDR2 is ANQGSEA. This CDR3 has 13 amino acids. J gave up 6 bases and V 5 bases, and 8 bases lay outside the gene matches. CDR3 loop: CSVYSRDYDTQYF. Here the CDR3 DNA reads TGCAGCGTTTATAGCAGGGACTACGATACGCAGTATTTT.

This clone was counted only a few times. The CDR3 sequence: CASSSKHSGSNTGELFF. CDR3 DNA: TGTGCCAGCAGCTCAAAACATAGCGGGAGTAACACCGGGGAGCTGTTTTTT. V and J are TRBV7-2 and TRBJ2-2, with TRBD2 matching 9 bases. CDR1 SGHTA and CDR2 FQGNSA come from the germline V gene. This CDR3 is built from 17 residues. V was pared by 4 bases and J by 2 bases, with 8 bases of the junction left unmatched.

The V call is TRBV28, the J call TRBJ2-2; TRBD1 matches 7 bases. Germline trimming cut 2 bases from V and 1 base from J; bases unmatched to any gene: 7. Germline CDR1 is MDHEN and CDR2 is SYDVKM. This CDR3 region has 17 residues. CDR3 sequence (DNA): TGTGCCAGCAGTTTAACTTCCGGGACAGTGAACACCGGGGAGCTGTTTTTT. This gives the protein CASSLTSGTVNTGELFF.

The chain uses TRBV7-3 and TRBJ1-1, with D uncertain. The CDR3 length is 13 residues. V lost 3 bases, J lost 1 base, and 6 bases lay in between. Germline V gene data show CDR1 as SGHTA and CDR2 as FQGTGA. In DNA form, the CDR3 reads TGTGCCAGCAGCTTCTCCCCGAACACTGAAGCTTTCTTT. Translating gives CASSFSPNTEAFF.

The rearrangement links TRBV29-1 to TRBJ2-1; D not certain. The CDR3 covers 12 residues. Germline-derived CDR1 and CDR2 are SQVTM and ANQGSEA. Trimming shortened V by 4 bases and J by 5 bases, and 9 bases separated the two germline ends. The CDR3, as DNA: TGCAGCGTTGGCCCTATGGACAATGAGCAGTTCTTC. Encoded protein: CSVGPMDNEQFF.

In its sample, this clone was seen a few times. The sample holds other DNA sequences that translate to the same CDR3. This chain uses TRBV24-1 with TRBJ1-3; no definite D call. The CDR3 runs to 15 residues. V was pared by 2 bases and J by 0 bases, with 7 bases between. The germline V gene has CDR1 KGHDR and CDR2 SFDVKD. In DNA form, the CDR3 reads TGTGCCACCAGTGATTCTAGGAGCTCTGGAAACACCATATATTTT. It codes for CATSDSRSSGNTIYF.

The chain combines TRBV6-5 with TRBJ2-1, with 8 bases matching TRBD1. This CDR3 has 15 residues. Germline V lookup: CDR1 MNHEY, CDR2 SVGAGI. V was clipped by 5 bases and J by 4 bases; unmatched bases: 7. The CDR3 DNA follows: TGTGCCAGCAGTAACCCGGGACAGGTTTACAATGAGCAGTTCTTC. Encoded protein: CASSNPGQVYNEQFF.

V and J are TRBV7-9 and TRBJ2-2; D is perhaps TRBD1 (6 bases). V was clipped by 2 bases and J by 3 bases, with 13 bases between them. CDR1 is SEHNR and CDR2 is FQNEAQ in the germline V gene (reference sequence). This CDR3 has 16 amino acids. The CDR3 spells CASSLRGLGDTGELFF. The DNA of the CDR3 is TGTGCCAGCAGCTTAAGGGGGTTGGGAGACACCGGGGAGCTGTTTTTT.

This clone was seen a few times. The genes are TRBV6-2 or TRBV6-3 and TRBJ2-1; TRBD2 matches 11 bases. Germline V CDR1 and CDR2: MNHEY, SVGEGT. The CDR3 length is 17 residues. V trimming: 2 bases; J trimming: 5 bases; junction bases outside the gene matches: 8. For the CDR3, the DNA is TGTGCCAGCAGTTACCTAGCGGGAGGCCCCATTAACAATGAGCAGTTCTTC. This encodes CASSYLAGGPINNEQFF.

The chain joins TRBV24-1 to TRBJ1-1; a possible D gene is TRBD1 (5 bases). V shed 4 bases and J shed 1 base, with 12 bases lying between them. The CDR3 contains 15 residues. Germline CDR1 reads KGHDR; CDR2 reads SFDVKD. The CDR3 DNA is TGTGCCACCAGTGAGGCGGGGCCGAGGAACACTGAAGCTTTCTTT. Its translation is CATSEAGPRNTEAFF.

Notes on this clone: The same CDR3 is also encoded by other DNA sequences in this sample. This rearrangement joins TRBV27 to TRBJ1-5; D call uncertain. This CDR3 has 15 amino acids. CDR1 and CDR2 from the germline V gene are MNHEY and SMNVEV (reference sequence). The ends were cut back, 3 bases at V and 1 base at J, with 10 bases in the middle. CDR3 loop: CASSFSGVSNQPQHF. The CDR3 DNA sequence: TGTGCCAGCAGTTTTTCGGGTGTCAGCAATCAGCCCCAGCATTTT.

The chain couples TRBV30 to TRBJ2-1; possibly TRBD2 for D (5 bases). Trimming pared 0 bases from V and 1 base from J, leaving 13 bases between. Germline CDR1 and CDR2: GTSNPN and SVGIG (reference sequence). The CDR3 is made up of 16 amino acids. Written as DNA, the CDR3 is TGTGCCTGGAGTGTGTGGAAGCGGAGTTCCTACAATGAGCAGTTCTTC. This translates into CAWSVWKRSSYNEQFF.

This clone came up a few times. This chain connects TRBV28 to TRBJ1-2; 7 nucleotides align to TRBD1. This CDR3 is 14 amino acids long. V shed 6 bases, J shed 5 bases, and the junction held 9 bases outside the gene matches. Germline CDR1 MDHEN, CDR2 SYDVKM. The CDR3 bases are TGTGCCAGCAGGCGTCCGACAGGGACGTATGGCTACACCTTC. Protein: CASRRPTGTYGYTF.

The chain has TRBV19 and TRBJ2-7; TRBD2 matches at 7 bases. The CDR3 contains 15 residues. V trimming: 4 bases; J trimming: 0 bases; junction bases outside the gene matches: 6. Germline V gives CDR1 LNHDA, CDR2 SQIVND (reference sequence). CDR3 loop: CASSTASGSSYEQYF. The CDR3 DNA is TGTGCCAGTAGTACGGCTAGCGGTAGCTCCTACGAGCAGTACTTC.

The J gene is TRBJ1-6, the V gene TRBV29-1; D perhaps matches TRBD1 (5 bases). The CDR3 is 17 amino acids. The V gene lost 5 bases and the J gene lost 7 bases, with 24 bases spanning the gap. Germline CDR1 and CDR2: SQVTM and ANQGSEA. The DNA of the CDR3 is TGCAGCGTTTGGGGCCCCCCCTTAGATTTTAACAATTCACCCCTCCACTTT. The encoded protein is CSVWGPPLDFNNSPLHF.

The CDR3 is CASSLASGPYQETQYF. DNA for the CDR3: TGTGCCAGCAGTTTGGCATCAGGGCCCTACCAAGAGACCCAGTACTTC. The chain is built from TRBV6-2 or TRBV6-3 and TRBJ2-5, with a possible D match to TRBD1 (5 bases). The V gene lost 4 bases and the J gene lost 0 bases, with 15 bases spanning the gap. CDR1 and CDR2 from the germline V gene are MNHEY and SVGEGT. The CDR3 runs to 16 residues.

The gene calls are TRBV5-1 and TRBJ2-1; TRBD2 matches at 10 bases. V shed 5 bases, J shed 9 bases, and the junction held 8 bases outside the gene matches. The CDR3 runs 14 residues. The germline V gene encodes CDR1 SGHRS and CDR2 YFSETQ. The CDR3 coding sequence is TGCGCCAGCAGTCCTCTAGCGGGAGTTTCTGAGCAGTTCTTC. Its translation: CASSPLAGVSEQFF.

The chain is built from TRBV24-1 and TRBJ1-1; TRBD1 aligns across 7 bases. Germline V gene data show CDR1 as KGHDR and CDR2 as SFDVKD. The CDR3 is made up of 14 amino acids. The ends lost 4 bases at V and 1 base at J; junction bases unmatched: 2. The CDR3 DNA is TGTGCCACCAGTGAAAGGGGGCAGAACACTGAAGCTTTCTTT. This translates into CATSERGQNTEAFF.

The table lists this clone with a count of one. This chain uses TRBV7-2 with TRBJ2-5, with 12 bases identical to TRBD2. This CDR3 has 17 residues. V lost 0 bases, J lost 0 bases, and 2 bases stayed unmatched. Germline V lookup: CDR1 SGHTA, CDR2 FQGNSA. The CDR3 bases are TGTGCCAGCAGCTTAGCGCTAGCGGGAGGGTACCAAGAGACCCAGTACTTC. Amino acid sequence: CASSLALAGGYQETQYF.

This rearrangement joins TRBV28 to TRBJ1-5; D not resolved. Trimming left V 3 bases short and J 2 bases short, with 26 bases between. Germline CDR1 reads MDHEN; CDR2 reads SYDVKM. This CDR3 region has 20 residues. In DNA form, the CDR3 reads TGTGCCAGCAGTTTTGGGAGGGCGGGCGGAGCTTTATTCGGCAATCAGCCCCAGCATTTT. Amino acid sequence: CASSFGRAGGALFGNQPQHF.

V gene TRBV7-9 combines with J gene TRBJ2-7; D gene uncertain. Germline assignment: CDR1 SEHNR and CDR2 FQNEAQ (reference sequence). V dropped 7 bases and J dropped 4 bases, with 11 bases sitting between them. The CDR3 sequence is 12 residues long. CDR3 sequence reads: CASTRSGYEQYF. CDR3 sequence (DNA): TGTGCCAGCACCCGGTCGGGTTACGAGCAGTACTTC.

The J gene is TRBJ1-2, the V gene TRBV24-1, with 7 positions matching TRBD1. The V and J ends lost 9 bases and 7 bases, in that order; junction bases with no gene match: 7. Germline V gene sequence: CDR1 KGHDR, CDR2 SFDVKD. There are 12 residues in the CDR3. The CDR3 reads CATSTGLSGYTF. DNA for the CDR3: TGTGCCACCTCGACAGGGTTGAGTGGCTACACCTTC.

This chain joins TRBV7-9 and TRBJ2-7, with TRBD1 as a possible D gene (5 bases). This CDR3 is built from 14 residues. Trimming cost V 5 bases and J 11 bases, with 22 bases left between them. The germline gives CDR1 SEHNR, CDR2 FQNEAQ (reference sequence). CDR3 protein: CASSPGGRAPSKYF. CDR3 coding DNA: TGTGCCAGCAGCCCGGGCGGCAGGGCACCCTCAAAGTACTTC.

CDR3 loop: CATSAPTGSSGNTIYF. CDR3 sequence (DNA): TGTGCCACCAGTGCCCCGACAGGGTCCTCTGGAAACACCATATATTTT. V is TRBV24-1 and J is TRBJ1-3, with 7 bases matching TRBD1. Germline CDR1 reads KGHDR; CDR2 reads SFDVKD. The CDR3 is 16 residues long. After removal of 5 bases from V and 0 bases from J, the junction contained 6 bases not matched to a gene.

V is TRBV19 and J is TRBJ2-3, with 8 nucleotides matching TRBD2. The CDR3 runs to 15 residues. Germline lookup yields CDR1 LNHDA and CDR2 SQIVND (reference sequence). V shed 10 bases and J 3 bases; nucleotides not matched to a gene: 12. Here the CDR3 reads CATQPTSGTTDTQYF. As DNA, the CDR3 is TGTGCCACCCAACCTACTAGCGGCACAACAGATACGCAGTATTTT.

This sequence joins TRBV5-4 and TRBJ2-5, with D possibly TRBD2 on 5 matching bases. Trimming cost V 4 bases and J 5 bases, with 15 bases left between them. This CDR3 is built from 14 residues. Germline V gene data show CDR1 as SGHNT and CDR2 as YYREEE (reference sequence). The CDR3 DNA is TGTGCCAGCAGCCATGTCGTGGAGGACGAGACCCAGTACTTC. It codes for CASSHVVEDETQYF.

V is TRBV19 and J is TRBJ2-1, with 7 bases lining up with TRBD2. Germline-derived CDR1 and CDR2 are LNHDA and SQIVND (reference sequence). CDR3 length: 17 amino acids. Trimming at V came to 3 bases and at J to 2 bases, leaving 10 bases not matched to a gene. The CDR3 nucleotides are TGTGCCAGTAGTATTGGAGGGGTAAGCGGGGCCTACAATGAGCAGTTCTTC. Protein sequence: CASSIGGVSGAYNEQFF.